Each of the 9 T cell receptor beta chains below was sequenced from the same sample in a study of blood T cell repertoires in COVID-19. Clones were read by immunoSEQ multiplex PCR, and TCRdb kept only the in-frame ones, dropping some. The sample lists about 260,000 clones; about 90% were seen once. The sequenced sample consisted of PBMCs or T cells enriched from blood (not recorded which). These receptor sequences come from a woman aged 40 to 50 who had been exposed to COVID-19.

In DNA, the CDR3 is TGTGCCAGCAGCTTACAGGGGGACTTCTACAATGAGCAGTTCTTC. This encodes CASSLQGDFYNEQFF. The chain combines TRBV7-2 with TRBJ2-1, with a weak D call TRBD1 (7 bases). The CDR3 totals 15 residues. The V gene lost 2 bases and the J gene lost 3 bases, with 11 bases spanning the gap. The germline CDR1 and CDR2 sequences are SGHTA and FQGNSA.

The chain joins TRBV4-3 to TRBJ2-5, with 8 positions matching TRBD1. The CDR3 sequence is 21 residues long. V was pared by 3 bases and J by 1 base, with 22 bases of the junction left unmatched. The germline V gene encodes CDR1 LGHNA and CDR2 YSLEER. The CDR3 region is CASSQDRFRGRPLFSQETQYF. CDR3 in DNA: TGCGCCAGCAGCCAGGACAGGTTCAGGGGGCGCCCCCTGTTTAGCCAAGAGACCCAGTACTTC.

V usage is TRBV3-1 (or the pseudogene TRBV3-2) and J usage is TRBJ1-1, with D maybe TRBD1 (5 bases). Germline values: CDR1 LGHDT, CDR2 YNNKEL (reference sequence). This CDR3 has 15 amino acids. V dropped 4 bases and J dropped 2 bases, with 14 bases sitting between them. CDR3 sequence reads: CASSPSPDSNTEAFF. The DNA for the CDR3 is TGTGCCAGCAGCCCCTCCCCCGACAGTAACACTGAAGCTTTCTTT.

J is TRBJ1-5 and V is TRBV4-1, with D uncertain. The CDR3 spans 16 residues. The V and J ends lost 0 bases and 3 bases respectively, with 12 bases between them. Germline lookup yields CDR1 MGHRA and CDR2 YSYEKL. CDR3 protein: CASSQEVGDYNQPQHF. CDR3 nucleotides: TGCGCCAGCAGCCAAGAGGTGGGAGACTACAATCAGCCCCAGCATTTT.

In its sample, this clone was seen a few times. This chain uses TRBV18 with TRBJ2-4; no definite D call. The V end lost 3 bases, the J end lost 3 bases, and 9 bases lay between the germline ends. Germline values: CDR1 KGHSH, CDR2 LQKENI. The CDR3 sequence is 14 residues long. The CDR3 sequence: CASSPGNLKNIQYF. The CDR3 DNA follows: TGTGCCAGCTCACCTGGCAATCTCAAAAACATTCAGTACTTC.

This clone was counted a single time. The chain couples TRBV11-2 to TRBJ2-2; 7 bases match TRBD2. Germline V gene lookup returns CDR1 SGHAT and CDR2 FQNNGV. Unmatched junction bases numbered 5, after V lost 1 base and J lost 0 bases. The CDR3 is 17 residues long. The chain's CDR3 is CASSLGGGIANTGELFF. The CDR3 bases are TGTGCCAGCAGCTTAGGGGGAGGGATCGCGAACACCGGGGAGCTGTTTTTT. The variable domain in full, completed from reference TRBV11-2 and TRBJ2-2, reads EAGVAQSPRYKIIEKRQSVAFWCNPISGHATLYWYQQILGQGPKLLIQFQNNGVVDDSQLPKDRFSAERLKGVDSTLKIQPAKLEDSAVYLCASSLGGGIANTGELFFGEGSRLTVL.

This clone was seen just once. This chain joins TRBV2 and TRBJ1-5; a possible D gene is TRBD1 (6 bases). The CDR3 runs 13 residues. Trimming cost V 3 bases and J 6 bases, with 9 bases left between them. CDR1 and CDR2 (germline): SNHLY, FYNNEI. The CDR3 DNA sequence: TGTGCCAGCAGTGAGGAACAGGGTCAGCCCCAGCATTTT. Amino acid sequence: CASSEEQGQPQHF.

This chain links TRBV2 with TRBJ2-1; 8 positions agree with TRBD1. Germline trimming cut 7 bases from V and 6 bases from J; bases unmatched to any gene: 8. Germline CDR1 reads SNHLY; CDR2 reads FYNNEI. The CDR3 extends over 14 amino acids. The CDR3 spells CASTLTGVSNEQFF. The CDR3, as DNA: TGTGCCAGCACTCTGACAGGGGTAAGCAATGAGCAGTTCTTC.

This rearrangement joins TRBV10-3 to TRBJ1-2; TRBD1 agrees at 12 bases. Unmatched junction bases numbered 9, after V lost 0 bases and J lost 13 bases. This CDR3 has 15 amino acids. Germline V CDR1 and CDR2: ENHRY, SYGVKD. CDR3 sequence: CAISESGTGGSVTTF. The CDR3 nucleotides are TGTGCCATCAGTGAGTCCGGGACAGGGGGCTCTGTAACCACCTTC.